These T cell receptor beta chains were read from a single sample in a study of blood T cell repertoires in COVID-19. The data were produced by immunoSEQ multiplex PCR, yet TCRdb's version contains in-frame clones alone and is incomplete. The sample yields 45,000 to 55,000 clones, 84% seen once. Sequenced input: peripheral blood. The receptors were sampled from a man aged 45-65 years with acute or convalescent COVID-19. CDR3s include the opening cysteine and the closing phenylalanine or tryptophan. A D gene is named only where the DNA matches it firmly. A clone size is listed for some rows: how often the clone was seen (once, few, many), or a class if it is expanded.

j_call v_call clone_size cdr3_length d_call cdr3_aa cdr3_nt
TRBJ1-4 TRBV7-9 . 16 . CASSFAGGASNEKLFF TGTGCCAGCAGCTTCGCCGGCGGGGCTTCAAATGAAAAACTGTTTTTT
TRBJ1-5 TRBV4-1 . 17 TRBD1 CASSQDGGQFGNQPQHF TGCGCCAGCAGCCAAGATGGGGGACAGTTTGGCAATCAGCCCCAGCATTTT
TRBJ1-5 TRBV4-2 . 15 . CASSQGANSNQPQHF TGTGCCAGCAGCCAGGGGGCTAATAGCAATCAGCCCCAGCATTTT
TRBJ1-5 TRBV24-1 . 17 TRBD1 CATSDERQGKSNQPQHF TGTGCCACCAGTGACGAAAGACAGGGAAAATCCAATCAGCCCCAGCATTTT
TRBJ1-5 TRBV19 . 17 . CASIRGGRGRGNQPQHF TGTGCCAGTATTCGAGGCGGCAGGGGTCGGGGCAATCAGCCCCAGCATTTT
TRBJ2-1 TRBV27 . 15 TRBD1 CASSLRGTGGLEQFF TGTGCCAGCAGTTTACGGGGGACAGGGGGTCTTGAGCAGTTCTTC
TRBJ1-2 TRBV28 . 12 . CASSLGQYGYTF TGTGCCAGCAGTTTAGGGCAGTATGGCTACACCTTC
TRBJ2-1 TRBV9 . 15 TRBD1 CASSITGGAYNEQFF TGTGCCAGCAGCATTACAGGGGGCGCCTACAATGAGCAGTTCTTC
TRBJ1-4 TRBV7-9 few 15 . CASSSHRDLSEKLFF TGTGCCAGCAGCTCCCACAGGGATTTGTCTGAAAAACTGTTTTTT
TRBJ2-2 TRBV2 . 15 . CASREGHQPTGELFF TGTGCCAGCAGGGAAGGACACCAGCCCACCGGGGAGCTGTTTTTT
TRBJ1-6 TRBV9 . 14 . CASSVGLVDSPLHF TGTGCCAGCAGCGTTGGCCTGGTCGATTCACCCCTCCACTTT
TRBJ2-1 TRBV4-2 . 17 TRBD1 CASSQDPGTGLYNEQFF TGTGCCAGCAGCCAAGATCCCGGGACAGGGCTCTACAATGAGCAGTTCTTC
TRBJ2-7 TRBV9 . 14 TRBD1 CASSVEAGGYEQYF TGTGCCAGCAGCGTAGAGGCAGGGGGATACGAGCAGTACTTC
TRBJ2-1 TRBV30 . 15 . CAWDFGQGRGNEQFF TGTGCCTGGGATTTTGGTCAGGGGCGAGGGAATGAGCAGTTCTTC
TRBJ2-2 TRBV3-1/TRBV3-2 . 15 TRBD2 CASTEGLALSGELFF TGTGCCAGCACCGAGGGACTAGCTCTTTCCGGGGAGCTGTTTTTT
TRBJ1-5 TRBV6-1 . 20 TRBD1 CASSELFGTGGQYSNQPQHF TGTGCCAGCAGTGAACTTTTCGGGACAGGGGGACAATATAGCAATCAGCCCCAGCATTTT
TRBJ1-5 TRBV5-1 . 13 TRBD1 CASSRDRDQPQHF TGCGCCAGCAGCCGGGACAGGGATCAGCCCCAGCATTTT
TRBJ2-3 TRBV4-2 . 19 TRBD2 CASSLRLAGGPGSADTQYF TGTGCCAGCAGTCTTAGACTAGCGGGGGGGCCAGGGAGCGCAGATACGCAGTATTTT
TRBJ2-4 TRBV7-9 . 15 . CASSSTGVAKNIQYF TGTGCCAGCAGCTCAACGGGGGTAGCCAAAAACATTCAGTACTTC
TRBJ1-3 TRBV19 . 15 TRBD1 CASSISRTGKSTIYF TGTGCCAGTAGTATTTCCCGGACAGGGAAGAGCACCATATATTTT
TRBJ1-6 TRBV30 few 16 . CAWSAVLQGLASPLHF TGTGCCTGGAGTGCCGTCCTACAAGGATTAGCTTCACCCCTCCACTTT
TRBJ1-2 TRBV27 . 14 TRBD1 CASSTYPRQGGYTF TGTGCCAGCAGTACGTACCCAAGACAGGGAGGCTACACCTTC
TRBJ2-1 TRBV28 . 16 TRBD2 CASSRSGTSSYNEQFF TGTGCCAGCAGTCGAAGCGGGACTAGCTCCTACAATGAGCAGTTCTTC
TRBJ2-3 TRBV14 . 19 TRBD2 CASSQVPWLAGGPGDTQYF TGTGCCAGCAGCCAAGTCCCCTGGCTAGCGGGAGGGCCCGGAGATACGCAGTATTTT
TRBJ1-6 TRBV28 . 11 . CASKGGSPLHF TGTGCCAGCAAAGGCGGCTCACCCCTCCACTTT
TRBJ1-5 TRBV2 . 14 TRBD1 CASRDRGGGQPQHF TGTGCCAGCAGAGACAGGGGAGGAGGTCAGCCCCAGCATTTT
TRBJ1-6 TRBV7-9 . 15 . CASSPGQLYNSPLHF TGTGCCAGCAGCCCTGGACAGCTTTATAATTCACCCCTCCACTTT
TRBJ2-7 TRBV11-2 once 14 . CASTLSHREREQYF TGTGCCAGCACCCTAAGCCACAGGGAAAGGGAGCAGTACTTC
TRBJ2-7 TRBV28 few 15 TRBD1 CASSSLGQGVVEQYF TGTGCCAGCAGTTCCCTCGGGCAGGGGGTAGTTGAGCAGTACTTC
TRBJ1-3 TRBV19 . 14 . CASSPEVSGNTIYF TGTGCCAGTAGTCCGGAGGTCTCTGGAAACACCATATATTTT
TRBJ2-3 TRBV2 once 14 TRBD2 CASTSGGGSDTQYF TGTGCCAGCACGAGCGGGGGGGGATCAGATACGCAGTATTTT